These 7 T cell receptor beta chains share one sample of origin, sequenced in a study of cytomegalovirus exposure and HLA in healthy donors. PCR used 60 Vbeta primers and 13 Jbeta primers. Libraries were prepared by immunoSEQ multiplex PCR; TCRdb keeps only in-frame clonotypes and omits some of them. The top ten hold over 9.5% of the sample, which has about 140,000 clones, about 80% seen once. Sequenced sample: PBMCs. Receptors were obtained from a woman in her fifties or sixties in good health and CMV-seropositive.

The sample holds a few counts of this clone. The gene calls are TRBV7-2 and TRBJ2-7; D remains unclear. Trimming cost V 3 bases and J 5 bases, with 14 bases left between them. The CDR3 is 14 amino acids. Per germline, CDR1 SGHTA and CDR2 FQGNSA. This CDR3 reads CASSLGRPNDEQYF. The DNA of the CDR3 is TGTGCCAGCAGCTTGGGCCGGCCGAACGACGAGCAGTACTTC.

This clone appeared a few times. This sequence joins TRBV19 and TRBJ2-1, with D possibly TRBD2 on 6 matching bases. Trimming shortened V by 6 bases and J by 0 bases, and 15 bases separated the two germline ends. Per the germline V gene, CDR1 is LNHDA and CDR2 is SQIVND (reference sequence). The CDR3 runs 16 residues. CDR3 region: CASRHLGGSSYNEQFF. The CDR3 nucleotides are TGTGCCAGTAGACACCTTGGGGGGAGCTCCTACAATGAGCAGTTCTTC.

This sequence joins TRBV7-8 and TRBJ2-7; 8 bases map to TRBD1. The CDR3 is 14 amino acids. Germline V gene sequence: CDR1 SGHVS, CDR2 FQNEAQ. The DNA of the CDR3 is TGTGCTACCCAGCCCGGGACAGGCTCCTACGAGCAGTACTTC. Protein product: CATQPGTGSYEQYF.

The CDR3 loop reads CASSVDPLSYEQYF. CDR3 bases: TGTGCCAGCAGCGTAGACCCGCTATCCTACGAGCAGTACTTC. This chain links TRBV9 with TRBJ2-7, with D hard to call. The V end lost 0 bases, the J end lost 1 base, and 8 bases lay between the germline ends. This CDR3 comprises 14 residues. Germline CDR1 is SGDLS and CDR2 is YYNGEE. Using reference TRBV9 and TRBJ2-7 for the parts outside the CDR3, the full variable domain is DSGVTQTPKHLITATGQRVTLRCSPRSGDLSVYWYQQSLDQGLQFLIQYYNGEERAKGNILERFSAQQFPDLHSELNLSSLELGDSALYFCASSVDPLSYEQYFGPGTRLTVT.

The chain combines TRBV18 with TRBJ2-3; 14 bases line up with TRBD2. V dropped 4 bases and J dropped 4; count of bases not matched to a gene: 4. The germline CDR1 and CDR2 sequences are KGHSH and LQKENI. This CDR3 has 16 residues. The CDR3 bases are TGTGCCAGCTCACTGGGACTAGCGGGGGCCCCAGATACGCAGTATTTT. Residues: CASSLGLAGAPDTQYF.

V and J are TRBV9 and TRBJ1-1; 9 bases line up with TRBD1. Trimming removed 4 bases from V and 5 bases from J; junction bases left unmatched: 9. This CDR3 comprises 15 residues. CDR1 is SGDLS and CDR2 is YYNGEE in the germline V gene. The CDR3 DNA sequence: TGTGCCAGCAGCCTAATGACAGGGGGAGGGACTGAAGCTTTCTTT. It encodes CASSLMTGGGTEAFF. Based on the CDR3 plus reference TRBV9 and TRBJ1-1, the full variable domain is DSGVTQTPKHLITATGQRVTLRCSPRSGDLSVYWYQQSLDQGLQFLIQYYNGEERAKGNILERFSAQQFPDLHSELNLSSLELGDSALYFCASSLMTGGGTEAFFGQGTRLTVV.

As to this clone: At the DNA level, this CDR3 is encoded by other sequences in the same sample as well. This chain uses TRBV2 with TRBJ1-5, with a tentative D call TRBD1 (6 bases). V gave up 1 base and J gave up 6 bases, with 7 bases separating them. Germline CDR1 SNHLY, CDR2 FYNNEI. There are 13 residues in the CDR3. CDR3 protein: CASSEEGVQPQHF. As DNA, the CDR3 is TGTGCCAGCAGTGAAGAGGGGGTTCAGCCCCAGCATTTT.